This T cell receptor (beta chain) was captured by sequencing in a study of T-cell reconstitution after alpha-beta-depleted transplantation in children. Germline V gives CDR1 DFQATT, CDR2 SNEGSKA (reference sequence). Losses at the gene ends were 3 bases for V and 2 bases for J; bases not matched to a gene: 8. The CDR3 consists of 17 residues. This clonotype turned up a few times. Unique molecular identifiers tagged the TCRbeta library. One entry per CDR3 protein, called by TCRdb with MiXCR from the PCR reads. The sample records around 450,000 distinct CDR3 sequences, around 16% being singletons. Sequencing was performed on PBMCs, mostly from graft donor cells, taken 360 days after TCRalphabeta/CD19-depleted stem cell transplant. The rearrangement uses TRBV20-1 and TRBJ2-3; 13 bases agree with TRBD2. The TCR was taken from a boy younger than two who had a stem cell transplant for Wiskott-Aldrich syndrome, so the T cells may come from the graft donor. The CDR3 coding sequence is TGCAGTGCTAGTACCGGGACTAGCGGGGTGTTCACAGATACGCAGTATTTT. Translation: CSASTGTSGVFTDTQYF.